This TCR beta chain was sequenced during a study of T cell changes during pregnancy in multiple sclerosis. The V segment lost 3 bases and the J segment 5 bases; nucleotides outside the gene matches: 11. This CDR3 region has 17 residues. Germline V lookup: CDR1 SGHRS, CDR2 YFSETQ. Some clones are missing from TCRdb's copy, which holds only in-frame ones; the method was immunoSEQ multiplex PCR. This sample has over 25,000 clones, with around 90% found just once. The material was CD4+ T cells from peripheral blood mononuclear cells, obtained in the second trimester of pregnancy. This rearrangement joins TRBV5-1 to TRBJ2-1, with 10 bases matching TRBD2. This TCR derives from a female donor in good health, enrolled as a control in a pregnancy study. The CDR3: CASSSGGSSGRDNEQFF. The CDR3, as DNA: TGCGCCAGCAGCTCTGGGGGCTCTAGCGGGAGAGACAATGAGCAGTTCTTC.